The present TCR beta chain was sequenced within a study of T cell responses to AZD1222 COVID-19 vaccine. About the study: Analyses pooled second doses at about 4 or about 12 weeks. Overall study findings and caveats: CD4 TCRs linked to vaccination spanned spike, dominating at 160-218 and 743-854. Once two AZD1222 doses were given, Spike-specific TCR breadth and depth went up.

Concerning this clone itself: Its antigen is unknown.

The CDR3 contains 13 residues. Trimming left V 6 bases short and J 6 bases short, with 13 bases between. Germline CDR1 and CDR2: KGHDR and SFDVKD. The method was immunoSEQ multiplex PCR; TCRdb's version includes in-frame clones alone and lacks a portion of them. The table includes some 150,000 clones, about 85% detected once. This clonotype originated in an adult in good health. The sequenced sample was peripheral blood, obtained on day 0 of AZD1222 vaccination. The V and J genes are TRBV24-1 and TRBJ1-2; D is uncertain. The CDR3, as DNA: TGTGCCACCAGTCGGGGTTTGGGAGATGGCTACACCTTC. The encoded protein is CATSRGLGDGYTF.